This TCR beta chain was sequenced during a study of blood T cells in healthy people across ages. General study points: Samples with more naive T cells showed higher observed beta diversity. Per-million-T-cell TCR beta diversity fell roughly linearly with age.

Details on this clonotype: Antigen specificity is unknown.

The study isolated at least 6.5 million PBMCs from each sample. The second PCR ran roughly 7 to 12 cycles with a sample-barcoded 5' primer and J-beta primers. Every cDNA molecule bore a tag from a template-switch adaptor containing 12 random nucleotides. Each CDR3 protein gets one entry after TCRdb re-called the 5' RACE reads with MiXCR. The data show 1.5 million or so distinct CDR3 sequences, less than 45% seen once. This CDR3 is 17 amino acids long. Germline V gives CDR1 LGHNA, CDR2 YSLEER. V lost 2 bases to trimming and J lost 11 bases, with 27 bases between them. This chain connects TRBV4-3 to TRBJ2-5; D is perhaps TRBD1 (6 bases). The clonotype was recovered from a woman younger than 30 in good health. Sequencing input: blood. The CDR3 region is CASSQNHREIIFDEQYF. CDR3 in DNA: TGCGCCAGCAGCCAAAACCACAGGGAGATCATATTCGATGAGCAGTACTTC.